This T cell receptor beta chain was identified in a study of blood T cell repertoires in COVID-19. Study-level information: Spain, Italy and the United States supplied samples that represented acute and convalescent COVID-19. PBMCs, B-cell-depleted T cells, or T cells provided the cDNA or gDNA that made up the material.

This CDR3 is built from 15 residues. Trimming removed 5 bases from V and 4 bases from J, with 14 bases in between. Germline V gene data show CDR1 as MDHEN and CDR2 as SYDVKM. Per the authors' pipeline: Amplification of reference gene primers was used by the study to estimate nucleated cell counts. Libraries were prepared by immunoSEQ multiplex PCR; TCRdb keeps only in-frame clonotypes and omits some of them. The DNA was the basis for D and trimming; V, J and clone size are from that table. The sample yields 84,000 or so clones, around four fifths seen once. The sequenced sample was peripheral blood. This clonotype was sampled from a human donor in a cohort sampled during active COVID-19. This rearrangement joins TRBV28 to TRBJ1-4, with unresolved D. CDR3 in amino acids: CASSTVMGGNEKLFF. The DNA of the CDR3 is TGTGCCAGCAGTACCGTCATGGGAGGTAATGAAAAACTGTTTTTT.